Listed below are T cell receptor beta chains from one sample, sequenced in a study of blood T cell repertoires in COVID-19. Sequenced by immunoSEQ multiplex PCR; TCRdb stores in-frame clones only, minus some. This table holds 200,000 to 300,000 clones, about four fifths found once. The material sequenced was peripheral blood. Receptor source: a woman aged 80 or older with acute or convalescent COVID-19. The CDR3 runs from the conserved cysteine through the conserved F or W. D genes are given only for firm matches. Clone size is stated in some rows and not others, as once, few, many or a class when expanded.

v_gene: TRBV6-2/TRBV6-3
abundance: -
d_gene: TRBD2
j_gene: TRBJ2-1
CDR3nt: TGTGCCAGCAGTTACTCGACACTAGCGGGGGGGGAGCAGTTCTTC
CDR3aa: CASSYSTLAGGEQFF

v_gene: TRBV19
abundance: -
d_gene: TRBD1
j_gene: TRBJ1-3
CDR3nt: TGTGCCAGTAGTATTAATCCGGACAGGGCTGGAAACACCATATATTTT
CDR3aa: CASSINPDRAGNTIYF

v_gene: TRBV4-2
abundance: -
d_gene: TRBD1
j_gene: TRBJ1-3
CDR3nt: TGTGCCAGCAGCCTATACACGACCTCTGGACAGGGGTTAGGAAACACCATATATTTT
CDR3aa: CASSLYTTSGQGLGNTIYF

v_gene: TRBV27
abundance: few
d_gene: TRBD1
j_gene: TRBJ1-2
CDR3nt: TGTGCCAGCAGACCGACAGGGTCGAGATATGGCTACACCTTC
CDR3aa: CASRPTGSRYGYTF

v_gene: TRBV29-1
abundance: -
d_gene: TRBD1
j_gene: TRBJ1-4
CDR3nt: TGCAGCGTTGGGGGACAGGGGGTTGAAAAACTGTTTTTT
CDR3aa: CSVGGQGVEKLFF

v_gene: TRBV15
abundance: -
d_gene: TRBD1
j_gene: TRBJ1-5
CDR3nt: TGTGCCACCAGCAGAGGGGGACAGGTTAGCAATCAGCCCCAGCATTTT
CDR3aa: CATSRGGQVSNQPQHF

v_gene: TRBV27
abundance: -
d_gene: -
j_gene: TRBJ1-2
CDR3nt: TGTGCCAGCAGGGGGCCCCTGGGGTATGGCTACACCTTC
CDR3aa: CASRGPLGYGYTF

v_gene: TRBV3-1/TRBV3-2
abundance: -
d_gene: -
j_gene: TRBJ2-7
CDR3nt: TGTGCCAGCAGCCAAGAATTGGGGGCCCTGGTTGAGCAGTACTTC
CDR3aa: CASSQELGALVEQYF

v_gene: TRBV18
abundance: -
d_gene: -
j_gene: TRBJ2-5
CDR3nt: TGTGCCAGCTCACCAAGCCAGGGTGGCGAGACCCAGTACTTC
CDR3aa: CASSPSQGGETQYF

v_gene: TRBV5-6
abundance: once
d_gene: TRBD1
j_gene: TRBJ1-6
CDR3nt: TGTGCCAGCAGCTTTTCTCGACAGGGGGTAGAGACACCCCTCCACTTT
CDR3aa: CASSFSRQGVETPLHF

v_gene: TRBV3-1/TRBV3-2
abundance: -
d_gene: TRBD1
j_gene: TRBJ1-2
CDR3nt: TGTGCCAGCAGCCGACAGGGGGCGTCTGGCTACACCTTC
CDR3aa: CASSRQGASGYTF

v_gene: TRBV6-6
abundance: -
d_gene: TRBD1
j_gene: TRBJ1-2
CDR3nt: TGTGCCAGCAGTTACTCGGCAGGGGGAGGTGGCTACACCTTC
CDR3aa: CASSYSAGGGGYTF

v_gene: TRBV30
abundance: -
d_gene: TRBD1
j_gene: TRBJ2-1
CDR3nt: TGTGCCTGGAAGAAATCCGGGACAGCTGAGCAGTTCTTC
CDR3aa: CAWKKSGTAEQFF

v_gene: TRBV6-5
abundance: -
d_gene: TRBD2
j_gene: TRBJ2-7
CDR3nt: TGTCCTACGGGAAGGGGAGGGAGGTACGAGCAGTACTTC
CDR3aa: CPTGRGGRYEQYF